This T cell receptor (beta chain) originates from a study of read filtering for tumor transcriptome and immune sequencing. About the study: Among patients, around 18 were male and 14 female, aged roughly 45 to 80 (mean approximately 62). Per sample, TCR-region reads ranged about 3.5 to 11 million by IR-seq, roughly 85 to 1273 by RNA-seq.

This library used roughly 370 ng RNA and molecular barcoded adaptors spanning alpha/delta and beta/gamma chains. A single record per CDR3 protein comes from TCRdb applying MiXCR to the reads. The table shows tens of thousands of distinct CDR3 sequences, with over 9.5% occurring only once. Findings and caveats of the study: Compared with RNA-seq, IR-seq gave much higher clonotype depth and reliability.

This clonotype was recorded many times. Antigen: not known. The V end was cut by 5 bases, the J end by 11 bases, with 12 bases between. This CDR3 has 11 amino acids. CDR1 and CDR2 (germline): SGHAT, FQNNGV. Bone marrow was sampled from every patient at the time of active disease. The TCR comes from a donor at least 40 years old with multiple myeloma. The chain has TRBV11-2 and TRBJ1-1; D remains unclear. Material: a population of CD138-negative cells sorted from bone marrow. CDR3 protein: CASSHGYKAFF. In nucleotides, the CDR3 is TGTGCCAGCAGCCATGGATACAAGGCTTTCTTT.